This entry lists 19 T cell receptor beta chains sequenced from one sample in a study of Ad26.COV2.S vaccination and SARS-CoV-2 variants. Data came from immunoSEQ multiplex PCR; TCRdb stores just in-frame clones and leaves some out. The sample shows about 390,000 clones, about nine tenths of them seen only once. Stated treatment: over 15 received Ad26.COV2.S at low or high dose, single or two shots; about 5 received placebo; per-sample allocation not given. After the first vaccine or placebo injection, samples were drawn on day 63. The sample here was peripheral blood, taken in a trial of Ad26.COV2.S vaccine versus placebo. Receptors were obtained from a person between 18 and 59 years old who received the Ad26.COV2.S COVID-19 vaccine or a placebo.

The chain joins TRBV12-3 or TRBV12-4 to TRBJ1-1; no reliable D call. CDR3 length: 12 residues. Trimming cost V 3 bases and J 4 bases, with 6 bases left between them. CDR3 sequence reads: CASSFMGTEAFF. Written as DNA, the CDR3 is TGTGCCAGCAGTTTCATGGGCACTGAAGCTTTCTTT.

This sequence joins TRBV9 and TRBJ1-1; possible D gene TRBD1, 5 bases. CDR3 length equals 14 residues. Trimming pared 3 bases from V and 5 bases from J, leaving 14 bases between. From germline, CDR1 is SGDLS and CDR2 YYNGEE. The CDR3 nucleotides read TGTGCCAGCAGCGCCGACCCAGGGAGAACTGAAGCTTTCTTT. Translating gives CASSADPGRTEAFF. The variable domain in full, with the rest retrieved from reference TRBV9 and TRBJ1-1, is DSGVTQTPKHLITATGQRVTLRCSPRSGDLSVYWYQQSLDQGLQFLIQYYNGEERAKGNILERFSAQQFPDLHSELNLSSLELGDSALYFCASSADPGRTEAFFGQGTRLTVV.

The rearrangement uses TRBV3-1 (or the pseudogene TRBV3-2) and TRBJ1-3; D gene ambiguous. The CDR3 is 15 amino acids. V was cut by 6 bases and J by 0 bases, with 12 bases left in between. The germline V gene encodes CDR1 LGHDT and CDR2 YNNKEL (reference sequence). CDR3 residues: CASSRLTNSGNTIYF. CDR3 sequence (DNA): TGTGCCAGCAGTCGACTGACGAACTCTGGAAACACCATATATTTT.

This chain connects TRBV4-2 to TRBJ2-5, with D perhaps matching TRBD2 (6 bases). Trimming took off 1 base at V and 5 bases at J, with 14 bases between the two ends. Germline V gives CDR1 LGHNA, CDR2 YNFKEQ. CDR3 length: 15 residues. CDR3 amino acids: CASSQATGEWETQYF. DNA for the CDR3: TGTGCCAGCAGCCAAGCGACGGGGGAATGGGAGACCCAGTACTTC.

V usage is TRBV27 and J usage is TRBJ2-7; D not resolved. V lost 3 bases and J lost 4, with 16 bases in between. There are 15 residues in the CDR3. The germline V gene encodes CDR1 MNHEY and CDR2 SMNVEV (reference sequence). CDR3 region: CASSFLGRVGYEQYF. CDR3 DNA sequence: TGTGCCAGCAGTTTTCTCGGTCGGGTAGGATACGAGCAGTACTTC.

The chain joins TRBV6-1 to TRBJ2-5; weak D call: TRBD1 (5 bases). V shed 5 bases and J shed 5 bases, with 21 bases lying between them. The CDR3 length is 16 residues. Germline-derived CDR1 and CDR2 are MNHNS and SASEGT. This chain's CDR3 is CASSKDPRTIGETQYF. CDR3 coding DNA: TGTGCCAGCAGTAAAGACCCTCGGACAATCGGGGAGACCCAGTACTTC.

CDR3 protein: CASSWGQGYYEQYF. In nucleotides, the CDR3 is TGTGCCAGCAGTTGGGGACAGGGATACTACGAGCAGTACTTC. This chain uses TRBV27 with TRBJ2-7; 9 bases map to TRBD1. In germline, CDR1 is MNHEY, CDR2 SMNVEV (reference sequence). The CDR3 has 14 amino acids. Losses at the gene ends were 4 bases for V and 3 bases for J; bases not matched to a gene: 4.

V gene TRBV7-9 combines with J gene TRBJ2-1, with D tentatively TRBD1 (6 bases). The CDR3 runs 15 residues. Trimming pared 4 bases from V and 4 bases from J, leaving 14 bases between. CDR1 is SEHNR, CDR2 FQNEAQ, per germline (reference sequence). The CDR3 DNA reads TGTGCCAGCAGCTATGAATCAGGGGCATACAATGAGCAGTTCTTC. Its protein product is CASSYESGAYNEQFF.

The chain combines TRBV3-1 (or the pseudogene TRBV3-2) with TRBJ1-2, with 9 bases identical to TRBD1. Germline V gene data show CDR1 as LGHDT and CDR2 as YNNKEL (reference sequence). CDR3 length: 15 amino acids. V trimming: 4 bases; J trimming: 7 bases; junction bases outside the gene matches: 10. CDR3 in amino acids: CASSLQGGQGSGYTF. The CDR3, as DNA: TGTGCCAGCAGCCTCCAGGGGGGACAGGGAAGTGGCTACACCTTC.

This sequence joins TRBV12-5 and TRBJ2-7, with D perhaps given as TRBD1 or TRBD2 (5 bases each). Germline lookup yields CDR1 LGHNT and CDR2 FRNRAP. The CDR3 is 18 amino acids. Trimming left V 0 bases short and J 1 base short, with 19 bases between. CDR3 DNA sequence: TGTGCTAGTGGTTTGGTACGAGGGACCGAGGACCATTCCTACGAGCAGTACTTC. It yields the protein CASGLVRGTEDHSYEQYF.

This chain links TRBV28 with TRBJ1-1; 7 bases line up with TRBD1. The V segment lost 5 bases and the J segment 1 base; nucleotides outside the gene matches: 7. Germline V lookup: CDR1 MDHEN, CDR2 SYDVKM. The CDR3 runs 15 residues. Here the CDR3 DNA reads TGTGCCAGCAGTGCCGGTCACAGGGGGAACACTGAAGCTTTCTTT. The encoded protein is CASSAGHRGNTEAFF.

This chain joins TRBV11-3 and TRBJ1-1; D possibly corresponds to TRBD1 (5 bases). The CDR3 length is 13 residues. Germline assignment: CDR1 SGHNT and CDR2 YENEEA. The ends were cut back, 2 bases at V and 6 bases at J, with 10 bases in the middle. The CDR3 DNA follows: TGTGCCAGCAGCTTATACAGGACGGCTGAAGCTTTCTTT. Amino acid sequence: CASSLYRTAEAFF.

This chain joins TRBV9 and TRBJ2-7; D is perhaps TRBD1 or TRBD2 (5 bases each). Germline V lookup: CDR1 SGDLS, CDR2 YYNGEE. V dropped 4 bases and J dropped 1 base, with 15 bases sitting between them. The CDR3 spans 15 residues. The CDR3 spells CASSKAGTASYEQYF. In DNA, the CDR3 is TGTGCCAGCAGCAAAGCCGGGACCGCATCCTACGAGCAGTACTTC. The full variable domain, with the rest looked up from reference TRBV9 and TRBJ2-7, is DSGVTQTPKHLITATGQRVTLRCSPRSGDLSVYWYQQSLDQGLQFLIQYYNGEERAKGNILERFSAQQFPDLHSELNLSSLELGDSALYFCASSKAGTASYEQYFGPGTRLTVT.

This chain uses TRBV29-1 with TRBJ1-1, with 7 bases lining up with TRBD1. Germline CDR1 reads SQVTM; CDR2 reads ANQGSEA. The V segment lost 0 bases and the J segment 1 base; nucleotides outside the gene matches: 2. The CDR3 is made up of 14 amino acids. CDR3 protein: CSVEDRGGNTEAFF. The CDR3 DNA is TGCAGCGTTGAAGACAGGGGGGGGAACACTGAAGCTTTCTTT.

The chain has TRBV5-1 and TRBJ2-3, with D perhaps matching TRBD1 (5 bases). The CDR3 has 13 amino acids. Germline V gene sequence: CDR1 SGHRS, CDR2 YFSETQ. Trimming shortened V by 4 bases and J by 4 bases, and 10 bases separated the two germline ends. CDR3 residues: CASSPGRADTQYF. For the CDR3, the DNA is TGCGCCAGCAGCCCAGGGCGAGCAGATACGCAGTATTTT.

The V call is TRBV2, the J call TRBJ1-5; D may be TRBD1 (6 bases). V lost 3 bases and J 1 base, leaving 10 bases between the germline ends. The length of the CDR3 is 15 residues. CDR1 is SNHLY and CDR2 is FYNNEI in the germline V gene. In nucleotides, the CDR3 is TGTGCCAGCAGTGAGGACAGTGGGAGCAATCAGCCCCAGCATTTT. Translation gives CASSEDSGSNQPQHF.

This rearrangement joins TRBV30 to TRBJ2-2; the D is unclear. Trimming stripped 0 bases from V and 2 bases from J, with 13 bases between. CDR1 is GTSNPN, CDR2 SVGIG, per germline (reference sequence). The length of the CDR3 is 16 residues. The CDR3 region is CAWSVGLGENTGELFF. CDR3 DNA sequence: TGTGCCTGGAGTGTTGGCCTAGGAGAAAACACCGGGGAGCTGTTTTTT.

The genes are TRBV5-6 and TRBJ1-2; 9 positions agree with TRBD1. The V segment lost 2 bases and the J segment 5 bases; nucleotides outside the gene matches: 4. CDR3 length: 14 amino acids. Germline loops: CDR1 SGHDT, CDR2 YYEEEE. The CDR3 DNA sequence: TGTGCCAGCAGCTTAGGGGGACAGGGATATGGCTACACCTTC. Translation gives CASSLGGQGYGYTF.

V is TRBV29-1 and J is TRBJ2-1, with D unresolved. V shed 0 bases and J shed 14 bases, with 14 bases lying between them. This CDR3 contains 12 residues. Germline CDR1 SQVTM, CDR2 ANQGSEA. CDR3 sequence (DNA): TGCAGCGTTGAAGATGGTTGGTTCGGAGAGTTCTTC. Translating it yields CSVEDGWFGEFF.